This TCR beta chain was captured by sequencing in a study of PD-1 and CTLA-4 blockade in melanoma. Sequenced by immunoSEQ multiplex PCR; TCRdb stores in-frame clones only, minus some. The sample holds around 15,000 clones; roughly 70% are singletons and the top ten take about 14%. Germline V CDR1 and CDR2: LGHNA, YNFKEQ. CDR3 length: 18 amino acids. V lost 0 bases and J 2 bases, leaving 20 bases between the germline ends. A few counts support this clone. Material: CD8+ T cells from peripheral blood, obtained from a patient given anti-PD-1 treatment. The rearrangement uses TRBV4-2 and TRBJ2-7; tentatively, D is TRBD1 (5 bases). This receptor was taken from a human donor with melanoma. CDR3 sequence (DNA): TGTGCCAGCAGCCAAGAAAAAACAGGAATCCTGGGAACCTACGAGCAGTACTTC. Translating gives CASSQEKTGILGTYEQYF.